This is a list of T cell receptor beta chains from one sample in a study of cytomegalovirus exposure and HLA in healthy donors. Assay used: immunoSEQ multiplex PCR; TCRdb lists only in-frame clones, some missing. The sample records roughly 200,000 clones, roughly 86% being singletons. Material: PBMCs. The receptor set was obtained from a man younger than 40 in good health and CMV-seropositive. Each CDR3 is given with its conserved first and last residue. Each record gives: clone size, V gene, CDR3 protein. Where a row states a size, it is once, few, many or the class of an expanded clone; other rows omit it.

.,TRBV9,CASSALAGGEGETQYF
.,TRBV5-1,CASSSYPDTQYF
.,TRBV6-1,CASTKDRAQETQYF
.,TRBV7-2,CASSLTQGVSPLHF
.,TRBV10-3,CAVSTGATFYNEQFF
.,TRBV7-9,CASSLGPGLAETQYF
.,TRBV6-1,CASSEAARVQFF
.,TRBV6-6,CASSYNYQETQYF
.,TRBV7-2,CASSGTSYENYEQYF
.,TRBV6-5,CASSYTLSQPQHF
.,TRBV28,CASSLVAGIHEQYF
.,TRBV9,CASSVGRVSYNEQFF
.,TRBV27,CASSFQGVDGYTF
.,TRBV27,CASSIHWGTEAFF
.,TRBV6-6,CASSPPGRDQETQYF
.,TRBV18,CASSPDRPRREKLFF
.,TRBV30,CAWSGGATYEQYF
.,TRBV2,CASSAVYQGGNEQFF
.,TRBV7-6,CASSAVGGPEAFF
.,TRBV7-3,CASSIYPGQGEDTQYF
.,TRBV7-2,CASSSTPPTHNEQFF
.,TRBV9,CASSSGGPPNEQFF
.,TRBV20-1,CSARQGDTQYF
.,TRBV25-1,CASSDPSGLGNEQFF
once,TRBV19,CARTPSTGENTGELFF
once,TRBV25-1,CASSEVGWGSDYGYTF
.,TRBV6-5,CASSSSGVNEQYF
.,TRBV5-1,CASSFATENTEAFF
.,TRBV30,CAWSVTENYGYTF
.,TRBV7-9,CASSLAGGPGNEQFF
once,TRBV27,CASNRPQGRDEKLFF
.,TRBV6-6,CASTTQGNPTGELFF
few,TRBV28,CASSPLGQATYEQYF
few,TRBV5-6,CASSFPGVNSPLHF
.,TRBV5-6,CASSDRDRGSNTEAFF
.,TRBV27,CASSLGFSGTGTNTEAFF
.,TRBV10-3,CAISEDRGRRGEAFF
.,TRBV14,CASSQEGIAAEKLFF
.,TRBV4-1,CASSRVAATYNEQFF
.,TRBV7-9,CASSRPRGQETQYF
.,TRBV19,CASRSTREYSNQPQHF
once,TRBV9,CASSLTSGSWEQYF
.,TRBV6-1,CASNPTGTGIQYF
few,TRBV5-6,CASSLLPGSYEQYF
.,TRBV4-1,CASSHEQGSWSEAFF
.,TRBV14,CASSQGTASGGNEQFF
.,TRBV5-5,CASSLDGQPYGYTF
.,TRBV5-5,CASSLSLAGSSYNEQFF
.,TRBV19,CASRDAPGQPRGYTF